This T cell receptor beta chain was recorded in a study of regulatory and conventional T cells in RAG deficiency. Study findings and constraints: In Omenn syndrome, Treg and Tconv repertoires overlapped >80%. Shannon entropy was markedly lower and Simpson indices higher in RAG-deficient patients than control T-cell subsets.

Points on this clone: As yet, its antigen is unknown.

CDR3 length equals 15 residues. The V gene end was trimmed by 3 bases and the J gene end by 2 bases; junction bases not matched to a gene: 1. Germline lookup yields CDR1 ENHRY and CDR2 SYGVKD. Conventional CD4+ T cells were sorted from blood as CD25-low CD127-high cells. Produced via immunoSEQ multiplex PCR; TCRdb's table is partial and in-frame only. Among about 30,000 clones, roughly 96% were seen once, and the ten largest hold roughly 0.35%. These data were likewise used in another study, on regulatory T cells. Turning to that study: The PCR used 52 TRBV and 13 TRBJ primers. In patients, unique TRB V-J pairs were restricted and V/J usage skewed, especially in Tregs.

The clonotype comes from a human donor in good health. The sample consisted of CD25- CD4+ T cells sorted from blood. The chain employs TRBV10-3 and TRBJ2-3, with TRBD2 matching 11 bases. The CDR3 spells CAISELAGVTDTQYF. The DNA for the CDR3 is TGTGCCATCAGTGAACTAGCGGGAGTCACAGATACGCAGTATTTT.